This T cell receptor (beta chain) was retrieved from a study of blood T cell repertoires in COVID-19 (dated by TCRdb to 2020 to 2022). In terms of the full investigation: Collaborator samples came from the United States, Italy and Spain and covered acute and convalescent phases of COVID-19. The prospective study material was composed of cDNA or gDNA derived from T cells, B-cell-depleted T cells, or PBMCs. Deeply sampled blood TCRbeta repertoires from subjects exposed to, actively infected with, or recovered from COVID-19 were included in the dataset. The repertoires were released in a freely available public database intended as a resource for research on the immune response to SARS-CoV-2. Samples came from the ongoing ImmuneRACE study (first 160 participants) plus 1,254 subjects from 6 global collaborators. A de-identified subject ID, COVID-19 status, age in years and sex were almost always included in the sample metadata. Where available, HLA class I and class II types were taken from metadata supplied by the sample provider and were not determined by assay-based typing. On the study overall, not on this receptor specifically: Clinical and demographic metadata were provided uncurated, with the amount varying by source and participant.

TCRbeta CDR3 regions were amplified from genomic DNA by means of the immunoSEQ Assay, a bias-controlled multiplex PCR. The study's processing was this. The number of nucleated cells in each sample was estimated from the amplification of reference gene primers within the assay. To quantify the absolute abundance of each unique TCRbeta CDR3 rearrangement, sequence reads were collapsed and filtered. For each sample, productive Simpson clonality was calculated as the square root of Simpson's diversity index over productive rearrangements. TCRdb provides this immuneACCESS table in a form limited to in-frame rearrangements. Some clones are lacking; in checked studies, under half of them reflect an unresolved V gene, and why the rest are absent is not known. V, J and clone size were drawn from that table, and D and trimming were deduced from the DNA. A total of 170,000 or so clones appear in this sample, around four fifths of them only once. The top ten clones comprise around 7% of the sample.

V loses 5 bases at its end and J loses 2 bases; junction bases beyond the gene matches: 5. The cysteine opens and the phenylalanine closes a CDR3 of 14 amino acids. The kept DNA is CDR3 alone, 42 bases in frame from the first base. CDR1 is given as LNHDA and CDR2 as SQIVND, both from the germline V gene (reference sequence). On this clone itself: There is no known antigen for this receptor. Per-base qualities were not stored, and no clone one base away is much larger.

In Seattle, one collaborating source enrolled patients while the infection was active and tracked those patients longitudinally over the course of disease. Collaborating institutions collected whole blood in K2EDTA tubes following their own protocols. For TCRbeta analysis, collaborator samples were shipped as frozen whole blood, as isolated PBMCs, or as DNA extracted from either sample type. The V and J genes are TRBV19 and TRBJ1-2; 7 bases in between match TRBD1. The receptor's source is a woman aged 40 to 49 with COVID-19, enrolled during active disease. Material: peripheral blood. The CDR3 protein sequence reads: CASSFGRGNYGYTF. In nucleotides, the sequence is TGTGCCAGTAGTTTCGGCAGGGGGAACTATGGCTACACCTTC.